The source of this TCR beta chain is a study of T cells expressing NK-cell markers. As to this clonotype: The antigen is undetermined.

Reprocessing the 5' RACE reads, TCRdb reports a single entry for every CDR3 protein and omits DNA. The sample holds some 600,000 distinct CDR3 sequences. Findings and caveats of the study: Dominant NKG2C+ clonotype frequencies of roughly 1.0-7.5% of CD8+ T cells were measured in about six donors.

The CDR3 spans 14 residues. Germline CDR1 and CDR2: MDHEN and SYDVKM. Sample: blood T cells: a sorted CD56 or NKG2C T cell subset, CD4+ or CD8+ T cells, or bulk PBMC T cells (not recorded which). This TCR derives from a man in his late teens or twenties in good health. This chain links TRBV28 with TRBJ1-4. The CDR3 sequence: CASSFAGSNEKLFF.